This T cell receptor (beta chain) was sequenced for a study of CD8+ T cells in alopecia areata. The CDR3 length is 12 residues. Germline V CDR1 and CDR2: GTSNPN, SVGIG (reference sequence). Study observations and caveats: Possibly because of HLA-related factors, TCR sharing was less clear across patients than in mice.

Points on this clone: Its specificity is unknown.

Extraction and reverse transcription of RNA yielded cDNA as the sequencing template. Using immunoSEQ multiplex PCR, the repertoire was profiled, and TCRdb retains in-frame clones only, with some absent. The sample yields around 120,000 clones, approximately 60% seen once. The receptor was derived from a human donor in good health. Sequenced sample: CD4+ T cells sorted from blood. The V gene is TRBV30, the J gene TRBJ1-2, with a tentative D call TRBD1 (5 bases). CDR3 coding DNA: TGTGCTGCCCCCGGGACGGGGCATGGCTACACCTTC. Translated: CAAPGTGHGYTF.